These 5 T cell receptor beta chains were sequenced from one sample in a study of T-cell reconstitution after alpha-beta-depleted transplantation in children. The TCRbeta library incorporated unique molecular identifiers. MiXCR, run by TCRdb on the PCR reads, gives a single entry per CDR3 protein. The table lists roughly 300,000 distinct CDR3 sequences, about a tenth of them singletons. The sample in question was PBMCs from the stem cell graft donor, obtained from the stem cell graft. These TCRs come from a human donor who donated a stem cell graft to a child with acute lymphoblastic leukemia.

This clonotype was picked up a small number of times. This chain joins TRBV27 and TRBJ2-7; D tentatively fits TRBD1 or TRBD2 (5 bases each). Trimming shortened V by 8 bases and J by 3 bases, and 23 bases separated the two germline ends. CDR3 length: 16 residues. Germline CDR1 and CDR2: MNHEY and SMNVEV (reference sequence). The CDR3 DNA is TGTGCCAGCGGAGGATTTAAGACTAATAGGGGCTACGAGCAGTACTTC. Its translation: CASGGFKTNRGYEQYF.

This clonotype was observed at least ten times. The J gene is TRBJ1-6, the V gene TRBV27; 7 bases fit TRBD1. Trimming removed 2 bases from V and 6 bases from J; junction bases left unmatched: 1. Looked up from germline, CDR1 is MNHEY and CDR2 is SMNVEV (reference sequence). The CDR3 extends over 14 amino acids. CDR3 residues: CASSLDRVNSPLHF. In DNA, the CDR3 is TGTGCCAGCAGTTTAGACAGGGTTAATTCACCCCTCCACTTT.

The gene calls are TRBV5-6 and TRBJ2-3; tentative D call: TRBD2 (5 bases). Germline-derived CDR1 and CDR2 are SGHDT and YYEEEE. Between the trimmed V and J ends, which lost 4 bases and 8 bases, there was a span of 20 bases. The CDR3 contains 15 residues. In DNA form, the CDR3 reads TGTGCCAGCAGCGGAGGCTACTTGGGCGCTTCTACGCAGTATTTT. Protein: CASSGGYLGASTQYF.

In this sample, this clonotype turned up a few times. Written as DNA, the CDR3 is TGTGCCAGCAGTTACAGGGGATCCGTTCTAAATGGCTACACCTTC. It encodes CASSYRGSVLNGYTF. The chain has TRBV6-5 and TRBJ1-2, with D perhaps matching TRBD1 (5 bases). This CDR3 comprises 15 residues. Germline V gives CDR1 MNHEY, CDR2 SVGAGI. The germline V and J ends were trimmed by 2 bases and 6 bases, with 16 bases remaining between them.

This clonotype has a handful of counts. The chain joins TRBV18 to TRBJ2-1, with TRBD2 as a possible D gene (5 bases). Germline CDR1 is KGHSH and CDR2 is LQKENI. The V and J ends lost 3 bases and 5 bases respectively, with 11 bases between them. The CDR3 runs 14 residues. The CDR3 nucleotides are TGTGCCAGCTCACCGGACTCATCTGACAATGAGCAGTTCTTC. Translating gives CASSPDSSDNEQFF.